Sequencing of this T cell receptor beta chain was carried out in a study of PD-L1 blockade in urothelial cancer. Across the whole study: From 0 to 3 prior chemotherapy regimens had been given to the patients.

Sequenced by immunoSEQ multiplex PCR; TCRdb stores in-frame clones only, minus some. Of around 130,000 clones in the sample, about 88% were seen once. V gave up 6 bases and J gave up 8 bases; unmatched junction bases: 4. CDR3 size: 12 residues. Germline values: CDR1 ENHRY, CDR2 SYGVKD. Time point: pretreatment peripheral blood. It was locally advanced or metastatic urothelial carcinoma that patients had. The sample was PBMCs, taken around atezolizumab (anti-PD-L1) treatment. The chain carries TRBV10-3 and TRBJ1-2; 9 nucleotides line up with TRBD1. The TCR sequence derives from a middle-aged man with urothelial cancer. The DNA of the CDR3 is TGTGCCATCAGCAGGACAGGGGACGGCTACACCTTC. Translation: CAISRTGDGYTF.